This entry lists 5 T cell receptor beta chains sequenced from one sample in a study of regulatory T cells (dated by TCRdb to between 2018 and 2020). Libraries were constructed by the immunoSEQ multiplex PCR assay. The multiplex PCR used 52 forward TRBV primers and 13 reverse TRBJ primers, with assay-based and computational corrections for amplification bias. TCRdb retrieved this table from immuneACCESS and kept in-frame rearrangements only. Not all clones are present; in checked studies, unresolved V genes account for under half, and no reason is known for the remainder. The sample contains some 17,000 clones, roughly nine tenths of them found a single time. The ten most abundant clones make up roughly 32% of the sample. The sample consisted of CD8+ T cells sorted from blood. The receptors come from a person in their late teens or twenties with CD3G deficiency.

This clone appeared a single time. The rearrangement links TRBV4-3 to TRBJ2-7; weak D call: TRBD1 (6 bases). V lost 1 base and J lost 0, with 10 bases in between. The germline V gene has CDR1 LGHNA and CDR2 YSLEER. The CDR3 totals 15 residues. The CDR3 sequence: CASSQVRDNSYEQYF. The CDR3 nucleotides read TGCGCCAGCAGCCAAGTCCGGGACAACTCCTACGAGCAGTACTTC.

The chain employs TRBV5-6 and TRBJ1-1, with a possible D match to TRBD1 (5 bases). Looked up from germline, CDR1 is SGHDT and CDR2 is YYEEEE. Trimming took off 3 bases at V and 0 bases at J, with 12 bases between the two ends. This CDR3 has 15 amino acids. The CDR3 region is CASSSSTAMNTEAFF. As DNA, the CDR3 is TGTGCCAGCAGCTCCTCGACAGCAATGAACACTGAAGCTTTCTTT.

The chain's CDR3 is CASSYDRTHTEAFF. The CDR3 coding sequence is TGTGCCAGCAGCTACGACAGGACGCACACTGAAGCTTTCTTT. This chain joins TRBV21-1 and TRBJ1-1; TRBD1 reflects the table's D call only, with no check against the DNA. TRBV21-1 is a pseudogene locus. This CDR3 comprises 14 residues.

The chain employs TRBV6-1 and TRBJ2-1, with D perhaps TRBD1 (5 bases). The germline gives CDR1 MNHNS, CDR2 SASEGT. This CDR3 region has 15 residues. Trimming removed 6 bases from V and 2 bases from J, with 14 bases in between. CDR3 loop: CASSGRVRAYNEQFF. The CDR3 DNA reads TGTGCCAGCAGCGGCAGGGTAAGAGCCTACAATGAGCAGTTCTTC.

The chain uses TRBV28 and TRBJ2-7, with D uncertain. V was clipped by 5 bases and J by 0 bases, with 14 bases between them. Germline assignment: CDR1 MDHEN and CDR2 SYDVKM. The CDR3 has 15 residues. The CDR3 bases are TGTGCCAGCAGTCCTTTGCATGGAAGCTCCTACGAGCAGTACTTC. Amino acids: CASSPLHGSSYEQYF.